The 3 T cell receptor beta chains in this list originate from one sample, sequenced in a study of CD8 T cells in Susac syndrome (dated by TCRdb to between 2018 and 2021). Preparation of the library involved the immunoSEQ multiplex PCR assay. RNA was extracted with the RNeasy kit and about 0.45 to 1 ug was reverse transcribed using random hexamers. TCRdb reprocessed the public reads (quality trimming at Q25 with fastp, clone calling with MiXCR) and kept in-frame beta chains. Records with the same CDR3 protein are collapsed into one entry carrying the most frequent genes and DNA. Counted in this sample were about 210,000 distinct CDR3 sequences; over 90% of them appeared once. 0.15% of the sample is in the top ten clones. The sequencing input was CD4+ T cells from PBMCs. The receptors here all came from a human donor with Susac syndrome.

The chain combines TRBV28 with TRBJ2-4; either TRBD1 or TRBD2 may supply D (5 bases each). The CDR3 extends over 12 amino acids. Germline-derived CDR1 and CDR2 are MDHEN and SYDVKM. V was pared by 8 bases and J by 11 bases, with 16 bases between. The CDR3 region is CASGGIKGLQYF. CDR3 sequence (DNA): TGTGCCAGCGGGGGTATCAAGGGTCTTCAGTACTTC.

The chain joins TRBV6-1 to TRBJ2-6; 11 nucleotides line up with TRBD1. There are 17 residues in the CDR3. After removal of 2 bases from V and 2 bases from J, the junction contained 2 bases not matched to a gene. In germline, CDR1 is MNHNS, CDR2 SASEGT. CDR3 residues: CASSEWGQGAGANVLTF. The CDR3, as DNA: TGTGCCAGCAGTGAATGGGGACAGGGGGCTGGGGCCAACGTCCTGACTTTC.

This chain connects TRBV19 to TRBJ2-5; D may be TRBD2 (7 bases). The CDR3 runs 12 residues. The V end was cut by 8 bases, the J end by 5 bases, with 12 bases between. Germline V gene sequence: CDR1 LNHDA, CDR2 SQIVND (reference sequence). The CDR3 loop is CASAGAFETQYF. In DNA, the CDR3 is TGTGCCAGTGCGGGGGCCTTCGAGACCCAGTACTTC.